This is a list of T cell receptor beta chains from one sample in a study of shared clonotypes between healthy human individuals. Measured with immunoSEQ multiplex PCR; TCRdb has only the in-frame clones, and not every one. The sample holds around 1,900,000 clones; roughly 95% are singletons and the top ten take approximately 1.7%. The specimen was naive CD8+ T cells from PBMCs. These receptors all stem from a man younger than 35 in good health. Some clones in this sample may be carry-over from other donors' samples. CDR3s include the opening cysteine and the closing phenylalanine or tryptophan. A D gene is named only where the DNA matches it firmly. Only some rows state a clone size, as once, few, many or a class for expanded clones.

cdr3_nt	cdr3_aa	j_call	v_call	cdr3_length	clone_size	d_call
TGTGCCAGCAGCAAAGGCGGACAGGGGGCGTCCCCCCTCCCCTACAATGAGCAGTTCTTC	CASSKGGQGASPLPYNEQFF	TRBJ2-1	TRBV21-1	20	NA	NA
TGTGCCAGCAGCCTGGGGTGGCAGGACACCTATGGCTACACCTTC	CASSLGWQDTYGYTF	TRBJ1-2	TRBV5-6	15	NA	NA
TGCGCCAGCAGCCAAAGGACTAGCAGGAAAGAGACCCAGTACTTC	CASSQRTSRKETQYF	TRBJ2-5	TRBV4-1	15	NA	TRBD2
TGCAGCGTTGTATCCAGGGTTGAGTACACTGAAGCTTTCTTT	CSVVSRVEYTEAFF	TRBJ1-1	TRBV29-1	14	NA	NA
TGTGCCAGCAGCGAGGGACAGGGGGCGCTTGAGCAGTACTTC	CASSEGQGALEQYF	TRBJ2-7	TRBV9	14	NA	TRBD1
TGTGCCAGCAGCCCAGCAGGGACAGCCTACGAGCAGTACTTC	CASSPAGTAYEQYF	TRBJ2-7	TRBV7-9	14	NA	TRBD1
TGTGCCAGCAGCTCTCGAGAGGGGACTAGCGGGCAGTCCTACGAGCAGTACTTC	CASSSREGTSGQSYEQYF	TRBJ2-7	TRBV11-2	18	NA	TRBD2
TGTGCCAGTAGTATTTCGTCCCTTGCTGAAGCTTTCTTT	CASSISSLAEAFF	TRBJ1-1	TRBV19	13	NA	NA
TGTGCCAGCAGTTTGGGGGGTGGTGAGACCCAGTACTTC	CASSLGGGETQYF	TRBJ2-5	TRBV27	13	NA	NA
TGTGCCAGCTCTCCCCCCCCAAACACCGGGGAGCTGTTTTTT	CASSPPPNTGELFF	TRBJ2-2	TRBV18	14	NA	NA
TGTGCCAGTAGTATCGGTGCACAGCCATATGCTGGCTACACCTTC	CASSIGAQPYAGYTF	TRBJ1-2	TRBV19	15	NA	NA
TGTGCCAGCAGCCCGCAGGAGGGCCGAAACAATGAGCAGTTCTTC	CASSPQEGRNNEQFF	TRBJ2-1	TRBV6-6	15	NA	NA
TGTGCCAGCAGCAAAGGGTCCCCCGCAGGGGGGGAGCTGTTTTTT	CASSKGSPAGGELFF	TRBJ2-2	TRBV9	15	NA	NA
TGTGCCACTTACAGTTTAGGACAGGGGATACGAGGCTACACCTTC	CATYSLGQGIRGYTF	TRBJ1-2	TRBV15	15	NA	TRBD1
TGTGCCAGCAGTTTATGGGCTGCCGGGGAGCTGTTTTTT	CASSLWAAGELFF	TRBJ2-2	TRBV28	13	NA	NA
TGTGCCAGCAGCTTAATACAGGGACCAACCTACGAGCAGTACTTC	CASSLIQGPTYEQYF	TRBJ2-7	TRBV6-5	15	NA	NA
TGTGCCTGGAGTGCAGGGGGCGATGGCTACACCTTC	CAWSAGGDGYTF	TRBJ1-2	TRBV30	12	NA	TRBD1
TGTGCCAGCAGCTCCGGACAGGGGGGTAGGAAGACCCAGTACTTC	CASSSGQGGRKTQYF	TRBJ2-5	TRBV5-6	15	NA	TRBD1
TGCAGCGTTGAAGCAGCGGGACGCACAGATACGCAGTATTTT	CSVEAAGRTDTQYF	TRBJ2-3	TRBV29-1	14	NA	TRBD2
TGTGCCAGCAGTTCAGGACAGCAGACCCAGTACTTC	CASSSGQQTQYF	TRBJ2-5	TRBV27	12	NA	NA
TGTGCCAGCAGCTTAGTAGGGGGTGAGCAGTTCTTC	CASSLVGGEQFF	TRBJ2-1	TRBV7-2	12	NA	NA
TGCGCCAGCAGCCAAGTTGCAGGGCTAAACTACGAGCAGTACTTC	CASSQVAGLNYEQYF	TRBJ2-7	TRBV4-1	15	NA	NA
TGTGCCAGCAGCCCCAACTTCAGGGGCGAGCAGTACTTC	CASSPNFRGEQYF	TRBJ2-7	TRBV9	13	NA	NA
TGTGCCAGCAGCTTAGACGGTGTGAACACTGAAGCTTTCTTT	CASSLDGVNTEAFF	TRBJ1-1	TRBV11-2	14	NA	NA
TGTGCCAGCAGCGTAACCATGGCGGGATCCTACAATGAGCAGTTCTTC	CASSVTMAGSYNEQFF	TRBJ2-1	TRBV9	16	NA	NA
TGTGCCAGCAGCTTGGAAGACAGGTTCAATCAGCCCCAGCATTTT	CASSLEDRFNQPQHF	TRBJ1-5	TRBV7-2	15	NA	NA
TGCGCCAGCAGCTTGGAGGACAGGGAAAGAGGAGGAAACACCATATATTTT	CASSLEDRERGGNTIYF	TRBJ1-3	TRBV5-1	17	NA	TRBD1
TGTGCCGCTAGAGACCCTCCATCAGGGTACACTGAAGCTTTCTTT	CAARDPPSGYTEAFF	TRBJ1-1	TRBV4-2	15	NA	NA
TGTGCCAGCTCAACCCTGATAGGAGATAGGGACGAGCAGTACTTC	CASSTLIGDRDEQYF	TRBJ2-7	TRBV18	15	NA	NA
TGTGCCAGCAGTGAAACAGGGGGTAGGGGCGCCTACGAGCAGTACTTC	CASSETGGRGAYEQYF	TRBJ2-7	TRBV2	16	NA	TRBD1
TGTGCCAGCAGAAGGCTCCCCGAAGGGATGAACACTGAAGCTTTCTTT	CASRRLPEGMNTEAFF	TRBJ1-1	TRBV28	16	once	NA
TGTGCCAGCAGTCCCTACGTTCGGGGCGGGGAGCTGTTTTTT	CASSPYVRGGELFF	TRBJ2-2	TRBV27	14	NA	NA
TGTGCCAGTAGTATGTCTCCCATACAGGGTTTAGATGAAAAACTGTTTTTT	CASSMSPIQGLDEKLFF	TRBJ1-4	TRBV19	17	once	NA
TGTGCCAGCAGTTCCTTGGGACTAGCAGTTTACAATGAGCAGTTCTTC	CASSSLGLAVYNEQFF	TRBJ2-1	TRBV27	16	NA	TRBD2
TGTGCCAGTAGTATTAGCATGACGGCCAGGGGCCATGAGCAGTTCTTC	CASSISMTARGHEQFF	TRBJ2-1	TRBV19	16	NA	NA
TGCGCCAGCAGCCAAACAGGCCTCTCTGGAAACACCATATATTTT	CASSQTGLSGNTIYF	TRBJ1-3	TRBV4-3	15	NA	NA
TGTGCCAGCAGCGGCGCGCCAGGGACTAGCGGGAACCTTTTTGGGTATACGCAGTATTTT	CASSGAPGTSGNLFGYTQYF	TRBJ2-3	TRBV7-6	20	NA	TRBD2
TGTGCCAGCAGTTCCTTAATGAACACTGAAGCTTTCTTT	CASSSLMNTEAFF	TRBJ1-1	TRBV27	13	NA	NA
TGTGCCACCTCCTGGTCCCGAACCGTTTACGAGCAGTACTTC	CATSWSRTVYEQYF	TRBJ2-7	TRBV7-8	14	NA	NA
TGTGCCAGCAGCTTAAAAGGCGGCTATGGAGGCTACACCTTC	CASSLKGGYGGYTF	TRBJ1-2	TRBV7-3	14	NA	NA
TGTGCCACCCAGCCCGGGAGTTCCTACGAGCAGTACTTC	CATQPGSSYEQYF	TRBJ2-7	TRBV28	13	NA	NA
TGCGCCAGCGCTGGAATAGACTCCTACGAGCAGTACTTC	CASAGIDSYEQYF	TRBJ2-7	TRBV5-1	13	once	NA
TGTGCCAGCAGTGCGGGGCGCACAGATACGCAGTATTTT	CASSAGRTDTQYF	TRBJ2-3	TRBV7-3	13	NA	NA
TGTGCCAGCAGCTTCCTTTCTCCCGGTGAGCAGTACTTC	CASSFLSPGEQYF	TRBJ2-7	TRBV7-6	13	NA	NA
TGTGCCAGCAGCTTAGACCCCTCACAGGGGCCGGGGGAGACCCAGTACTTC	CASSLDPSQGPGETQYF	TRBJ2-5	TRBV11-2	17	NA	TRBD1
TGTGCCAGCAGCTCCGGGACCGCAATCGCTGAAAAACTGTTTTTT	CASSSGTAIAEKLFF	TRBJ1-4	TRBV7-9	15	NA	NA
TGTGCCAGCAGCCATACGGCGACAGGGGGATACGAGCAGTACTTC	CASSHTATGGYEQYF	TRBJ2-7	TRBV7-9	15	NA	TRBD1
TGTGCCAGCAGTTTCGGGACCGGGGTAGACACCATATATTTT	CASSFGTGVDTIYF	TRBJ1-3	TRBV6-5	14	NA	NA
TGTGCCGCCCGGACAGGGGTCGGCTATGGCTACACCTTC	CAARTGVGYGYTF	TRBJ1-2	TRBV6-1	13	NA	TRBD1
TGTGTCAGAAGCTTTGATCAGGGAGGACTAGCGACGCCTTTTTGCTCTGGGGCCAACGTCCTGACTTTC	CVRSFDQGGLATPFCSGANVLTF	TRBJ2-6	TRBV7-5	23	NA	NA
TGTGCCAGCAGTTTAAGGACGGGTTCCAATCAGCCCCAGCATTTT	CASSLRTGSNQPQHF	TRBJ1-5	TRBV28	15	NA	NA
TGTGCCAGCAGCTTGGGCGCCTACAATGAGCAGTTCTTC	CASSLGAYNEQFF	TRBJ2-1	TRBV5-8	13	NA	NA
TGTGCCAGCAGTTTCAGTTTGGACAGGGGTGAAAAACTGTTTTTT	CASSFSLDRGEKLFF	TRBJ1-4	TRBV28	15	NA	TRBD1
TGTGCCAGCAGCGTAGGAGGGACAGGGAGGGAAAATGAGCAGTTCTTC	CASSVGGTGRENEQFF	TRBJ2-1	TRBV9	16	NA	TRBD1
TGTGCCAGCAGCCCGGGACCACGTCTGCCCCAGCATTTT	CASSPGPRLPQHF	TRBJ1-5	TRBV27	13	NA	NA
TGTGCCAGCAGCGTAGGCAGGGGGCTGTCCGGGGAGCTGTTTTTT	CASSVGRGLSGELFF	TRBJ2-2	TRBV9	15	NA	TRBD1
TGTGCCAGCAGCTTAGTGGGCGGGATCACAGATACGCAGTATTTT	CASSLVGGITDTQYF	TRBJ2-3	TRBV11-2	15	NA	NA
TGTGCCAGCTCCGGGACTGCTCCCTACGAGCAGTACTTC	CASSGTAPYEQYF	TRBJ2-7	TRBV10-3	13	NA	NA